This TCR beta chain stems from a study of blood T cell repertoires in COVID-19. Study details: There were acute and convalescent COVID-19 samples, and they came from the United States, Italy and Spain. T cells, B-cell-depleted T cells, or PBMCs provided the cDNA or gDNA that served as material.

CDR3 size: 16 residues. The germline CDR1 and CDR2 sequences are SGHNT and YYREEE (reference sequence). Losses at the gene ends were 4 bases for V and 3 bases for J; bases not matched to a gene: 4. As originally analysed: Estimated nucleated cell counts came from reference gene primer amplification. The data were produced by immunoSEQ multiplex PCR, yet TCRdb's version contains in-frame clones alone and is incomplete. V and J calls plus clone size are reproduced from that table; the DNA served to infer D and trimming. The repertoire holds under 200,000 clones, with about nine tenths as singletons. This sequence originates from a man aged 45 to 65 with acute or convalescent COVID-19. Source material: peripheral blood. V gene TRBV5-4 combines with J gene TRBJ2-5; 15 bases match TRBD2. The CDR3 here is CASSPRTSGGEETQYF. The CDR3 DNA reads TGTGCCAGCAGCCCGAGGACTAGCGGGGGGGAAGAGACCCAGTACTTC.